The next 18 T cell receptor beta chains were all read from a single sample in a study of cytomegalovirus exposure and HLA in healthy donors. Method: immunoSEQ multiplex PCR; TCRdb's copy keeps in-frame clones and lacks some. The sample includes about 160,000 clones, approximately 96% of them seen just once. The sequencing input was PBMCs. The receptors derive from a woman under 30 in good health and CMV-seronegative.

The J gene is TRBJ2-7, the V gene TRBV15, with D maybe TRBD1 (6 bases). Deletions cut 1 base from V and 2 bases from J, with 15 bases between. There are 16 residues in the CDR3. The germline V gene encodes CDR1 LNHNV and CDR2 YYDKDF (reference sequence). The CDR3 region has the DNA TGTGCCACCAGCAGAGTTGGGGGCCAGCGCCCCTACGAGCAGTACTTC. Translating gives CATSRVGGQRPYEQYF.

This chain links TRBV7-2 with TRBJ2-7; D is possibly TRBD1 (5 bases). This CDR3 spans 15 amino acids. The V end lost 1 base, the J end lost 1 base, and 11 bases lay between the germline ends. In germline, CDR1 is SGHTA, CDR2 FQGNSA. CDR3 DNA sequence: TGTGCCAGCAGCTTAGGCTACAGGAGATCCTACGAGCAGTACTTC. Encoded protein: CASSLGYRRSYEQYF. Variable domain in full (rest from reference TRBV7-2 and TRBJ2-7): GAGVSQSPSNKVTEKGKDVELRCDPISGHTALYWYRQSLGQGLEFLIYFQGNSAPDKSGLPSDRFSAERTGGSVSTLTIQRTQQEDSAVYLCASSLGYRRSYEQYFGPGTRLTVT.

V usage is TRBV27 and J usage is TRBJ1-2, with D tentatively TRBD1 (5 bases). CDR3 length: 13 residues. V was pared by 5 bases and J by 3 bases, with 10 bases between. CDR1 MNHEY and CDR2 SMNVEV come from the germline V gene (reference sequence). In nucleotides, the CDR3 is TGTGCCAGCAGTCACCAGGGTGACTATGGCTACACCTTC. This translates into CASSHQGDYGYTF.

The V gene is TRBV2, the J gene TRBJ1-1; 9 positions agree with TRBD1. Germline V gives CDR1 SNHLY, CDR2 FYNNEI. Trimming cost V 6 bases and J 4 bases; bases outside gene matches: 6. The CDR3 has 14 amino acids. CDR3 bases: TGTGCCAGCAGACCGGGACAGGGTGGCACTGAAGCTTTCTTT. Protein product: CASRPGQGGTEAFF.

The V gene is TRBV7-3, the J gene TRBJ2-7; D is uncertain. The CDR3 is made up of 13 amino acids. Looked up from germline, CDR1 is SGHTA and CDR2 is FQGTGA. The V end was cut by 0 bases, the J end by 3 bases, with 6 bases between. CDR3 residues: CASSLTPSYEQYF. CDR3 coding DNA: TGTGCCAGCAGCTTAACCCCTAGCTACGAGCAGTACTTC.

The chain employs TRBV7-2 and TRBJ1-1; 8 bases line up with TRBD1. CDR1 is SGHTA and CDR2 is FQGNSA in the germline V gene. This CDR3 comprises 15 residues. J gave up 2 bases and V 5 bases, and 7 bases lay outside the gene matches. The CDR3 nucleotides read TGTGCCAGCAGCATAAACCAGGGGGCAAACACTGAAGCTTTCTTT. Amino acid sequence: CASSINQGANTEAFF. Full variable domain (missing parts from reference TRBV7-2 and TRBJ1-1): GAGVSQSPSNKVTEKGKDVELRCDPISGHTALYWYRQSLGQGLEFLIYFQGNSAPDKSGLPSDRFSAERTGGSVSTLTIQRTQQEDSAVYLCASSINQGANTEAFFGQGTRLTVV.

The genes are TRBV5-4 and TRBJ2-7; D gene uncertain. The CDR3 length is 11 residues. CDR1 SGHNT and CDR2 YYREEE come from the germline V gene (reference sequence). V gave up 5 bases and J gave up 7 bases, with 10 bases separating them. The CDR3 sequence is CASSNTFEQYF. The CDR3 DNA sequence: TGTGCCAGCAGTAATACTTTTGAGCAGTACTTC.

V usage is TRBV11-1 and J usage is TRBJ2-2; D gene ambiguous. Germline loops: CDR1 SGHAT, CDR2 FQDESV (reference sequence). V was cut by 1 base and J by 1 base, with 19 bases left in between. The length of the CDR3 is 19 residues. CDR3: CASSLVRVFGIQNTGELFF. CDR3 in DNA: TGTGCCAGCAGCTTAGTGCGAGTGTTTGGTATCCAGAACACCGGGGAGCTGTTTTTT.

The rearrangement uses TRBV27 and TRBJ2-1; D ambiguous. The CDR3 has 13 amino acids. V lost 0 bases and J 7 bases, leaving 7 bases between the germline ends. Germline V gene lookup returns CDR1 MNHEY and CDR2 SMNVEV (reference sequence). The CDR3 here is CASSLSSGNEQFF. For the CDR3, the DNA is TGTGCCAGCAGTTTATCATCCGGTAATGAGCAGTTCTTC.

The rearrangement joins TRBV4-1 to TRBJ2-1; 10 bases match TRBD2. Germline CDR1 and CDR2: MGHRA and YSYEKL. The V gene end was trimmed by 4 bases and the J gene end by 2 bases; junction bases not matched to a gene: 5. The CDR3 runs 16 residues. CDR3 in DNA: TGCGCCAGCAGCCCAGATAGCGGGGGGACCTACAATGAGCAGTTCTTC. The encoded protein is CASSPDSGGTYNEQFF.

The chain uses TRBV29-1 and TRBJ2-3; perhaps TRBD2 as D (5 bases). The V gene lost 2 bases and the J gene lost 2 bases, with 8 bases spanning the gap. CDR3 length: 13 residues. Germline CDR1 SQVTM, CDR2 ANQGSEA. The CDR3 DNA sequence: TGCAGCGTTGAAAGCGGTTTCACAGATACGCAGTATTTT. Translated: CSVESGFTDTQYF.

The chain combines TRBV12-5 with TRBJ2-2, with a weak D call TRBD1 (5 bases). V shed 1 base and J shed 5 bases, with 11 bases lying between them. This CDR3 is built from 15 residues. The germline gives CDR1 LGHNT, CDR2 FRNRAP. CDR3 loop: CASGLGRELTGELFF. The DNA for the CDR3 is TGTGCTAGTGGTTTGGGCAGGGAATTGACCGGGGAGCTGTTTTTT.

The V and J genes are TRBV27 and TRBJ1-5, with 9 bases identical to TRBD1. The germline V gene has CDR1 MNHEY and CDR2 SMNVEV (reference sequence). The CDR3 runs 14 residues. The junction had 1 base not matched to a gene; V was cut back by 2 bases and J by 5 bases. The CDR3 is CASSLTGGHQPQHF. The CDR3 DNA follows: TGTGCCAGCAGTTTAACAGGGGGCCATCAGCCCCAGCATTTT.

The V gene is TRBV6-1, the J gene TRBJ2-7, with 7 bases identical to TRBD1. V lost 6 bases, J lost 2 bases, and 4 bases stayed unmatched. There are 13 residues in the CDR3. Looked up from germline, CDR1 is MNHNS and CDR2 is SASEGT. The CDR3 coding sequence is TGTGCCAGCAGCCGGGACAGAACCTACGAGCAGTACTTC. Its protein is CASSRDRTYEQYF.

The chain uses TRBV4-1 and TRBJ1-6; D call uncertain. CDR1 and CDR2 from the germline V gene are MGHRA and YSYEKL. This CDR3 comprises 15 residues. V was trimmed by 2 bases and J by 4 bases, leaving 9 bases between them. The CDR3 region is CASSQSETYNSPLHF. The CDR3 nucleotides are TGCGCCAGCAGCCAAAGTGAGACTTATAATTCACCCCTCCACTTT.

The chain uses TRBV9 and TRBJ1-2, with 7 bases identical to TRBD1. CDR3 length: 14 amino acids. Trimming took 0 bases from V and 5 from J; bases not matched to a gene: 4. CDR1 and CDR2 (germline): SGDLS, YYNGEE. CDR3 coding DNA: TGTGCCAGCAGCGTAGATCCGACAGGGTATGGCTACACCTTC. This gives the protein CASSVDPTGYGYTF.

The chain joins TRBV21-1 to TRBJ2-1; TRBD1 is taken as the D call from the table, unchecked against the DNA. TRBV21-1 is termed a pseudogene. This CDR3 is built from 14 residues. CDR3 amino acids: CASSKVAGVNEQFF. CDR3 DNA sequence: TGTGCCAGCAGCAAAGTAGCAGGGGTCAATGAGCAGTTCTTC.

J is TRBJ2-1 and V is TRBV5-4; the D gene is possibly TRBD1 (5 bases). The CDR3 spans 15 residues. Germline values: CDR1 SGHNT, CDR2 YYREEE (reference sequence). V gave up 0 bases and J gave up 5 bases, with 12 bases separating them. The CDR3 coding sequence is TGTGCCAGCAGCTTGGGTTTAGGGGCCAACAATGAGCAGTTCTTC. Protein sequence: CASSLGLGANNEQFF.